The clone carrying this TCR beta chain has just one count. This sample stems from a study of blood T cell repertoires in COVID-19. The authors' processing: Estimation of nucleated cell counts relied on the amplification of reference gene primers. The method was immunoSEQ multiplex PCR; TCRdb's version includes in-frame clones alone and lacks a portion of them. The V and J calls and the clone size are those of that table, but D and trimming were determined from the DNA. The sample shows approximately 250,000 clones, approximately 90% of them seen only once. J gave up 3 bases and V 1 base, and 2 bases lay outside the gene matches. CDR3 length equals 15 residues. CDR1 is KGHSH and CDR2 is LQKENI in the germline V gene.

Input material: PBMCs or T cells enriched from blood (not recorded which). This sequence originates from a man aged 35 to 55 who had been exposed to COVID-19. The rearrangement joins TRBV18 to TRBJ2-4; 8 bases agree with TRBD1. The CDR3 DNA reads TGTGCCAGCTCACCACTGGGACAGGACAAAAACATTCAGTACTTC. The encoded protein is CASSPLGQDKNIQYF.